These 31 T cell receptor beta chains share one sample of origin, sequenced in a study of blood T cell repertoires in COVID-19 (dated by TCRdb to about 2020). Receptor amplification or capture employed the immunoSEQ multiplex PCR assay. Not all clones reach the TCRdb copy of this immuneACCESS table, which keeps in-frame sequences only. Checked studies attribute under half of the gap to unresolved V genes and leave the rest unexplained. The sample includes some 400,000 clones, with around 87% observed a single time. Over 2% of the sample belongs to the ten largest clones. The material sequenced was peripheral blood. These receptors were obtained from a woman aged 55-75 years with COVID-19, enrolled during active disease.

V usage is TRBV5-1 and J usage is TRBJ2-7; the match to TRBD1 covers 11 bases. The J segment lost 2 bases and the V segment lost 4 bases, leaving 8 bases of the junction unmatched. In germline, CDR1 is SGHRS, CDR2 YFSETQ. There are 16 residues in the CDR3. The CDR3 DNA sequence: TGCGCCAGCAGCCCCGGGGGACAGGGGGGCGCCTACGAGCAGTACTTC. Its protein product is CASSPGGQGGAYEQYF. Together with reference TRBV5-1 and TRBJ2-7, the CDR3 gives the full variable domain: KAGVTQTPRYLIKTRGQQVTLSCSPISGHRSVSWYQQTPGQGLQFLFEYFSETQRNKGNFPGRFSGRQFSNSRSEMNVSTLELGDSALYLCASSPGGQGGAYEQYFGPGTRLTVT.

The chain couples TRBV3-1 (or the pseudogene TRBV3-2) to TRBJ1-5, with TRBD1 matching over 7 bases. J was trimmed by 1 base and V by 6 bases; bases with no gene match: 3. CDR3 length equals 14 residues. Germline-derived CDR1 and CDR2 are LGHDT and YNNKEL (reference sequence). The CDR3 DNA is TGTGCCAGCAGTGTACAGGGGAGCAATCAGCCCCAGCATTTT. It encodes CASSVQGSNQPQHF.

The rearrangement links TRBV19 to TRBJ1-1; perhaps TRBD1 as D (6 bases). V was pared by 7 bases and J by 4 bases, with 19 bases between. Germline CDR1 LNHDA, CDR2 SQIVND (reference sequence). The CDR3 length is 15 residues. Here the CDR3 reads CASIAPGEWSTEAFF. CDR3 DNA: TGTGCCAGTATCGCCCCAGGGGAATGGAGCACTGAAGCTTTCTTT.

The V gene is TRBV5-1, the J gene TRBJ2-3, with D possibly being TRBD2 (6 bases). The germline V and J ends were trimmed by 1 base and 3 bases, with 12 bases remaining between them. Germline V gene sequence: CDR1 SGHRS, CDR2 YFSETQ. This CDR3 spans 15 amino acids. The CDR3 sequence: CASSLIAVGTDTQYF. The CDR3 region has the DNA TGCGCCAGCAGCTTGATAGCGGTAGGGACAGATACGCAGTATTTT.

The chain links TRBV28 to TRBJ1-1; 8 nucleotides align to TRBD1. This CDR3 contains 19 residues. V lost 4 bases to trimming and J lost 7 bases; unmatched junction nucleotides: 23. Per the germline V gene, CDR1 is MDHEN and CDR2 is SYDVKM. This chain's CDR3 is CASSSLSPPPGGRGNEAFF. In nucleotides, the CDR3 is TGTGCCAGCAGTTCCCTATCCCCACCCCCAGGGGGCCGGGGGAATGAAGCTTTCTTT.

The chain is built from TRBV6-5 and TRBJ1-3; 7 positions match TRBD1. Germline V gene data show CDR1 as MNHEY and CDR2 as SVGAGI. V trimming: 7 bases; J trimming: 2 bases; junction bases outside the gene matches: 8. There are 15 residues in the CDR3. Here the CDR3 reads CASIPLGTAGNTIYF. In DNA, the CDR3 is TGTGCCAGCATCCCCCTCGGGACAGCTGGAAACACCATATATTTT.

This chain joins TRBV27 and TRBJ1-6; a possible D gene is TRBD1 (5 bases). Looked up from germline, CDR1 is MNHEY and CDR2 is SMNVEV (reference sequence). The CDR3 consists of 17 residues. The V end lost 3 bases, the J end lost 6 bases, and 18 bases lay between the germline ends. CDR3 nucleotides: TGTGCCAGCAGTTTCCGTCTTCGGAGCCAGGGTAATTCACCCCTCCACTTT. Its protein product is CASSFRLRSQGNSPLHF.

About this clone: Other DNA sequences in this sample translate to the same CDR3. The DNA for the CDR3 is TGCGCCAGCAGCCTCGGGACTAGTACAGATACGCAGTATTTT. Its protein product is CASSLGTSTDTQYF. The V call is TRBV5-1, the J call TRBJ2-3, with 8 nucleotides matching TRBD2. Germline V gene sequence: CDR1 SGHRS, CDR2 YFSETQ. CDR3 size: 14 residues. Losses at the gene ends were 4 bases for V and 3 bases for J; bases not matched to a gene: 4.

This clone occurred once. The V gene is TRBV5-1, the J gene TRBJ2-7, with TRBD2 identical over 11 bases. The junction had 3 bases not matched to a gene; V was cut back by 2 bases and J by 5 bases. Germline CDR1 is SGHRS and CDR2 is YFSETQ. CDR3 length equals 14 residues. CDR3 DNA: TGCGCCAGCAGCTTACAACTAGCGGGGGACGAGCAGTACTTC. It specifies CASSLQLAGDEQYF.

V gene TRBV19 combines with J gene TRBJ1-2, with D possibly being TRBD1 (5 bases). The CDR3 loop spans 14 amino acids. V lost 1 base, J lost 2 bases, and 8 bases lay in between. Germline CDR1 reads LNHDA; CDR2 reads SQIVND (reference sequence). The chain's CDR3 is CASSIAGPNYGYTF. The CDR3 DNA sequence: TGTGCCAGTAGTATAGCAGGGCCCAACTATGGCTACACCTTC.

Remarks on this clone: The same CDR3 can be traced to other DNA sequences in this sample. The chain links TRBV5-1 to TRBJ1-2, with 8 bases aligning to TRBD1. With V trimmed by 1 base and J by 4 bases, 3 bases remained unmatched. Germline CDR1 reads SGHRS; CDR2 reads YFSETQ. This CDR3 has 14 residues. The CDR3 coding sequence is TGCGCCAGCAGCTTGTCAGGGGGCGGCTATGGCTACACCTTC. Its protein is CASSLSGGGYGYTF.

J is TRBJ1-1 and V is TRBV5-6; 7 bases are a match to TRBD1. Trimming at V came to 4 bases and at J to 1 base, leaving 4 bases not matched to a gene. The CDR3 is 14 amino acids. Germline assignment: CDR1 SGHDT and CDR2 YYEEEE. Here the CDR3 DNA reads TGTGCCAGCAGCGAGGGGGCAGGGAACACTGAAGCTTTCTTT. Translation: CASSEGAGNTEAFF.

About this clone itself: Other DNA sequences from this sample encode an identical CDR3 as well. The chain has TRBV19 and TRBJ2-1; TRBD1 aligns across 8 bases. After removal of 4 bases from V and 8 bases from J, the junction contained 1 base not matched to a gene. CDR3 length equals 12 residues. Germline loops: CDR1 LNHDA, CDR2 SQIVND (reference sequence). The CDR3 coding sequence is TGTGCCAGTAGTACAGGGGGCGATGAGCAGTTCTTC. This codes for CASSTGGDEQFF.

This clone was found once. The chain links TRBV13 to TRBJ2-3; 9 bases agree with TRBD2. J gave up 0 bases and V 4 bases, and 5 bases lay outside the gene matches. Per germline, CDR1 PRHDT and CDR2 FYEKMQ (reference sequence). The CDR3 is 16 residues long. The CDR3 DNA sequence: TGTGCCAGCAGCTCAGCGGGGGGACCCAGCACAGATACGCAGTATTTT. Amino acids: CASSSAGGPSTDTQYF.

The chain recombines TRBV6-5 with TRBJ2-7; D possibly corresponds to TRBD1 (5 bases). The V gene lost 5 bases and the J gene lost 2 bases, with 10 bases spanning the gap. Germline V gives CDR1 MNHEY, CDR2 SVGAGI. This CDR3 region has 13 residues. CDR3 nucleotide sequence: TGTGCCAGCAGTATTAAAGGGGCCTACGAGCAGTACTTC. Its protein product is CASSIKGAYEQYF.

The chain couples TRBV19 to TRBJ1-5; TRBD1 is a possible D gene (5 bases). The CDR3 covers 14 residues. V was clipped by 3 bases and J by 5 bases, with 11 bases between them. From germline, CDR1 is LNHDA and CDR2 SQIVND (reference sequence). The CDR3 sequence: CASSMHGGDQPQHF. The CDR3 coding sequence is TGTGCCAGTAGTATGCACGGGGGGGATCAGCCCCAGCATTTT.

The CDR3 region is CASSQSWGEGETQYF. The CDR3 DNA reads as TGTGCCAGCAGCCAGAGTTGGGGGGAGGGGGAGACCCAGTACTTC. V usage is TRBV3-1 (or the pseudogene TRBV3-2) and J usage is TRBJ2-5; 7 bases align to TRBD2. CDR3 length: 15 amino acids. CDR1 and CDR2 (germline): LGHDT, YNNKEL (reference sequence). V trimming: 3 bases; J trimming: 5 bases; junction bases outside the gene matches: 9.

This clone was recorded only once. The V gene is TRBV15, the J gene TRBJ1-1; TRBD1 might be the D (6 bases). The CDR3 sequence is 13 residues long. The V end lost 7 bases, the J end lost 2 bases, and 11 bases lay between the germline ends. Germline assignment: CDR1 LNHNV and CDR2 YYDKDF (reference sequence). This chain's CDR3 is CATTAGANTEAFF. The CDR3 coding sequence is TGTGCCACCACAGCAGGGGCCAACACTGAAGCTTTCTTT. Variable domain in full (rest from reference TRBV15 and TRBJ1-1): DAMVIQNPRYQVTQFGKPVTLSCSQTLNHNVMYWYQQKSSQAPKLLFHYYDKDFNNEADTPDNFQSRRPNTSFCFLDIRSPGLGDTAMYLCATTAGANTEAFFGQGTRLTVV.

This sequence joins TRBV28 and TRBJ1-5; D not resolved. Germline CDR1 MDHEN, CDR2 SYDVKM. V was cut by 11 bases and J by 5 bases, with 16 bases left in between. There are 13 residues in the CDR3. The CDR3, as DNA: TGTGCCGCATTCTCCGGGTGGGATCAGCCCCAGCATTTT. Translated, it gives CAAFSGWDQPQHF.

V is TRBV5-4 and J is TRBJ1-4, with D possibly matching TRBD1 (6 bases). This CDR3 has 16 residues. Germline lookup yields CDR1 SGHNT and CDR2 YYREEE (reference sequence). The V end lost 1 base, the J end lost 1 base, and 11 bases lay between the germline ends. The CDR3 region is CASSLSGAGTNEKLFF. Written as DNA, the CDR3 is TGTGCCAGCAGCTTGTCAGGGGCGGGAACTAATGAAAAACTGTTTTTT.

The chain combines TRBV25-1 with TRBJ1-1; 7 nucleotides align to TRBD1. The CDR3 totals 15 residues. Germline values: CDR1 MGHDK, CDR2 SYGVNS. Trimming cost V 5 bases and J 5 bases; bases outside gene matches: 11. The CDR3 reads CASSKSPQGRTEAFF. The CDR3 DNA is TGTGCCAGCAGTAAGTCTCCACAGGGGAGGACTGAAGCTTTCTTT.

This clone was picked up a small number of times. This chain uses TRBV6-6 with TRBJ2-2, with TRBD1 identical over 8 bases. V was clipped by 6 bases and J by 6 bases; unmatched bases: 12. Germline CDR1 reads MNHNY; CDR2 reads SVGAGI (reference sequence). The CDR3 has 16 residues. Here the CDR3 DNA reads TGTGCCAGCAGCATTCCGGGACAGGTTCGACCCGGGGAGCTGTTTTTT. Its protein product is CASSIPGQVRPGELFF.

The J gene is TRBJ2-1, the V gene TRBV5-1, with 10 bases that match TRBD1. There are 16 residues in the CDR3. Germline CDR1 and CDR2: SGHRS and YFSETQ. V trimming: 2 bases; J trimming: 6 bases; junction bases outside the gene matches: 8. CDR3 sequence (DNA): TGCGCCAGCAGCTTACCGGCGGGACAGGGGATCAATGAGCAGTTCTTC. This sequence encodes CASSLPAGQGINEQFF.

This chain connects TRBV4-2 to TRBJ2-5; D remains unclear. Germline CDR1 is LGHNA and CDR2 is YNFKEQ. CDR3 length: 14 residues. Trimming stripped 1 base from V and 5 bases from J, with 11 bases between. The CDR3 spells CASSQVGRRETQYF. In nucleotides, the CDR3 is TGTGCCAGCAGCCAAGTGGGCCGCCGGGAGACCCAGTACTTC.

The chain combines TRBV29-1 with TRBJ1-5; 7 bases match TRBD1. CDR3 size: 13 residues. Unmatched junction bases numbered 4, after V lost 6 bases and J lost 2 bases. The V gene's germline CDR1 is SQVTM and CDR2 ANQGSEA. The CDR3 loop reads CSVPGQGNQPQHF. The CDR3, as DNA: TGCAGCGTCCCCGGACAGGGCAATCAGCCCCAGCATTTT.

This chain connects TRBV18 to TRBJ2-3; TRBD1 agrees at 12 bases. The CDR3 length is 17 residues. The germline gives CDR1 KGHSH, CDR2 LQKENI. The V segment lost 3 bases and the J segment 4 bases; nucleotides outside the gene matches: 8. CDR3 sequence (DNA): TGTGCCAGCTCACCCCCCCGGGGACAGGGGGCGGCAGATACGCAGTATTTT. It encodes CASSPPRGQGAADTQYF. The full variable domain, rest sourced from reference TRBV18 and TRBJ2-3, is NAGVMQNPRHLVRRRGQEARLRCSPMKGHSHVYWYRQLPEEGLKFMVYLQKENIIDESGMPKERFSAEFPKEGPSILRIQQVVRGDSAAYFCASSPPRGQGAADTQYFGPGTRLTVL.

The genes are TRBV19 and TRBJ2-4; 9 bases align to TRBD1. Germline lookup yields CDR1 LNHDA and CDR2 SQIVND (reference sequence). The CDR3 is 21 residues long. V dropped 5 bases and J dropped 0; count of bases not matched to a gene: 20. CDR3 amino acids: CASSAWTGQGGEPLAKNIQYF. CDR3 nucleotides: TGTGCCAGTAGTGCCTGGACGGGACAGGGTGGAGAACCCCTAGCCAAAAACATTCAGTACTTC.

The chain links TRBV6-5 to TRBJ2-7; 10 positions match TRBD2. The germline V gene encodes CDR1 MNHEY and CDR2 SVGAGI. V lost 5 bases to trimming and J lost 6 bases; unmatched junction nucleotides: 10. The CDR3 is made up of 15 amino acids. As DNA, the CDR3 is TGTGCCAGCAGTCCCAGCGGGGGGGCCTATAGCGAGCAGTACTTC. Amino acid sequence: CASSPSGGAYSEQYF.

CDR3 DNA sequence: TGCGCCAGCAGCCAAGAAACCCAGGTGCTTGGCTACACCTTC. Translation: CASSQETQVLGYTF. The chain couples TRBV4-1 to TRBJ1-2, with unresolved D. With 0 bases removed from V and 7 bases from J, the gap between germline ends came to 12 bases. The CDR3 runs 14 residues. CDR1 is MGHRA and CDR2 is YSYEKL in the germline V gene.

V usage is TRBV10-3 and J usage is TRBJ1-1, with 9 bases aligning to TRBD1. Germline CDR1 reads ENHRY; CDR2 reads SYGVKD. Trimming removed 1 base from V and 0 bases from J; junction bases left unmatched: 6. This CDR3 region has 17 residues. CDR3 region: CAISEWGTGRMNTEAFF. The CDR3 DNA sequence: TGTGCCATCAGTGAGTGGGGGACAGGGCGTATGAACACTGAAGCTTTCTTT.

The chain is built from TRBV7-8 and TRBJ2-5, with D possibly TRBD1 on 7 matching bases. V was cut by 5 bases and J by 4 bases, with 17 bases left in between. CDR1 and CDR2 (germline): SGHVS, FQNEAQ. The CDR3 length is 15 residues. The CDR3 sequence is CASSRIGGGPETQYF. Here the CDR3 DNA reads TGTGCCAGCAGCCGAATCGGAGGGGGCCCAGAGACCCAGTACTTC.